The sequence of this T cell receptor beta chain was determined in a study of Tregs in tolerant kidney transplant recipients. The protocol was immunoSEQ multiplex PCR, while the TCRdb copy is restricted to in-frame clones and leaves out a portion. The sample has about 100,000 clones, roughly 90% seen once. Concerning this clone: Its antigen is unknown.

Germline CDR1 is SNHLY and CDR2 is FYNNEI. The CDR3 sequence is 14 residues long. V was trimmed by 2 bases and J by 7 bases, leaving 14 bases between them. Study-wide points: Antigen-driven expansion was suggested because donor-specific Tregs expanded more than all Tregs in tolerant patients.

The specimen was CD4+ T cells from blood, collected before the transplant. This chain joins TRBV2 and TRBJ1-1, with a tentative D call TRBD1 (5 bases). The sequence derives from a human donor who received a combined kidney and bone marrow transplant. The DNA for the CDR3 is TGTGCCAGCAGTGAACGGGGGTTCTACGGTGAAGCTTTCTTT. Protein sequence: CASSERGFYGEAFF.